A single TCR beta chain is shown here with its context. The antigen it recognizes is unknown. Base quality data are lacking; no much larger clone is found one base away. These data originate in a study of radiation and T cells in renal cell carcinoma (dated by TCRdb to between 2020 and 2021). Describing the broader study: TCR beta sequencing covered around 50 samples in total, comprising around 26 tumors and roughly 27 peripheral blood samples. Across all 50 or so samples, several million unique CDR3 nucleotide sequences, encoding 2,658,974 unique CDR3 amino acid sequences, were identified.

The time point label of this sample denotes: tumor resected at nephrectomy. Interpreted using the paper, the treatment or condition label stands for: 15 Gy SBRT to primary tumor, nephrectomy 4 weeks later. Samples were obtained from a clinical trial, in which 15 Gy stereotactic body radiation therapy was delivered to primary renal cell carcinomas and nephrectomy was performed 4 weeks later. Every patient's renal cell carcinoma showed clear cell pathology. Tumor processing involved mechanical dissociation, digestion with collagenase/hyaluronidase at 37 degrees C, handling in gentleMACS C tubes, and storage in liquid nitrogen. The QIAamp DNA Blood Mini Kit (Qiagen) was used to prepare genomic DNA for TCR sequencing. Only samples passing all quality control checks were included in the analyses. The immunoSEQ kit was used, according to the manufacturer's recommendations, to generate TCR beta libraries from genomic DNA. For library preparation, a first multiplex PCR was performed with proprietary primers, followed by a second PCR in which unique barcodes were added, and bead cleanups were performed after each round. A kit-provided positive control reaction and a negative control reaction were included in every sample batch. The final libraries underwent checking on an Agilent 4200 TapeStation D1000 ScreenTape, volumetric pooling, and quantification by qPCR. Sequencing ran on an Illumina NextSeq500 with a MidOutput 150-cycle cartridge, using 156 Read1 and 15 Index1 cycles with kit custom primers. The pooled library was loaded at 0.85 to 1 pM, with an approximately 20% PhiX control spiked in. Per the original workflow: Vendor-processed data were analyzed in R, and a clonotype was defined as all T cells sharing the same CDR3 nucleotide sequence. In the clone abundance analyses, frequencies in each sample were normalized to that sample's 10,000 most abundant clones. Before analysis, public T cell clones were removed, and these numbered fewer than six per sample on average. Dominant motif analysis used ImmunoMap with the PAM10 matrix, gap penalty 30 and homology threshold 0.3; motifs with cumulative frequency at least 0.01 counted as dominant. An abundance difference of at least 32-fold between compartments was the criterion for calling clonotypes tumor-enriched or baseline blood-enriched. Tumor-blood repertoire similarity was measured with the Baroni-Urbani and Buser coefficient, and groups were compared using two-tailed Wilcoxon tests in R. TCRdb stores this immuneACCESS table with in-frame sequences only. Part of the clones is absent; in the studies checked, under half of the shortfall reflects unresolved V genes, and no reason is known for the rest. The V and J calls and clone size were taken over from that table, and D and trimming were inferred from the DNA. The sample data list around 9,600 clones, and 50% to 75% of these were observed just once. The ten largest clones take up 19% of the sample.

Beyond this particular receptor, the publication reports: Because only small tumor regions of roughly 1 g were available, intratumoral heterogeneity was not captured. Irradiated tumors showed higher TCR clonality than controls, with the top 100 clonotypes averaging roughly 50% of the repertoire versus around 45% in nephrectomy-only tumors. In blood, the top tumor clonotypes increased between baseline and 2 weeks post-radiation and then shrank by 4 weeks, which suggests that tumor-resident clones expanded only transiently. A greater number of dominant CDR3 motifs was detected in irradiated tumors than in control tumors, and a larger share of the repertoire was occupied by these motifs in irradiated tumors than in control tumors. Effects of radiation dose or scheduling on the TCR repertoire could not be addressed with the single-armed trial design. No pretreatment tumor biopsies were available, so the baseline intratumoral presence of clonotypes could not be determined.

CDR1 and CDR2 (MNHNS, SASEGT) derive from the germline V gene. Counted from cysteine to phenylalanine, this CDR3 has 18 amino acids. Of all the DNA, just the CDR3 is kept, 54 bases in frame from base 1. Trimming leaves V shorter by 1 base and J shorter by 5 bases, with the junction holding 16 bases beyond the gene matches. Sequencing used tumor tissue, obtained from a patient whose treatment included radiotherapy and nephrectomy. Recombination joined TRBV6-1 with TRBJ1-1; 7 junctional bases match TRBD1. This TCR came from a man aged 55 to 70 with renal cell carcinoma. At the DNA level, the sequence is TGTGCCAGCAGTGAAGGAAAGTGGGAGGGGGCCACGGGAACTGAAGCTTTCTTT. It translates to CASSEGKWEGATGTEAFF.